Shown below are 23 T cell receptor beta chains from a single sample sequenced in a study of cytomegalovirus exposure and HLA in healthy donors. This PCR relied on a set of 60 Vbeta primers and 13 Jbeta primers. This table comes from immunoSEQ multiplex PCR, and its TCRdb copy is limited to in-frame clones, with some not included. The data show under 200,000 clones, more than 70% seen once. Sequenced material: PBMCs. The receptors derive from a man aged 35 to 55 in good health and CMV-seropositive.

The chain joins TRBV30 to TRBJ2-7; 9 bases match TRBD2. The CDR3 length is 16 residues. The germline V gene encodes CDR1 GTSNPN and CDR2 SVGIG (reference sequence). Unmatched junction bases numbered 11, after V lost 2 bases and J lost 3 bases. CDR3 in DNA: TGTGCCTGGAGTTCCCCCTGGAGCGGGAGGAACTACGAGCAGTACTTC. Translating it yields CAWSSPWSGRNYEQYF.

The CDR3, as DNA: TGCGCCAGCAGCCACTTGGAGGACAGGGATATCTATGGCTACACCTTC. Translating gives CASSHLEDRDIYGYTF. The V gene is TRBV4-1, the J gene TRBJ1-2; TRBD1 matches at 8 bases. Losses at the gene ends were 3 bases for V and 4 bases for J; bases not matched to a gene: 10. This CDR3 is built from 16 residues. The germline V gene has CDR1 MGHRA and CDR2 YSYEKL.

The V and J genes are TRBV19 and TRBJ2-4, with TRBD1 matching 10 bases. This CDR3 is 15 amino acids long. V was clipped by 5 bases and J by 12 bases; unmatched bases: 13. Looked up from germline, CDR1 is LNHDA and CDR2 is SQIVND (reference sequence). The CDR3 sequence: CASSPGTGAVSGQYF. The DNA of the CDR3 is TGTGCCAGTAGTCCCGGGACAGGGGCCGTGTCGGGTCAGTACTTC.

In DNA form, the CDR3 reads TGTGCCAGCAACGACAGGGGAAACCAGCCCCAGCATTTT. Its translation is CASNDRGNQPQHF. This chain joins TRBV6-1 and TRBJ1-5, with 8 bases matching TRBD1. The CDR3 runs to 13 residues. Germline V gene lookup returns CDR1 MNHNS and CDR2 SASEGT. V trimming: 7 bases; J trimming: 7 bases; junction bases outside the gene matches: 6.

This clone was picked up one time. The chain recombines TRBV29-1 with TRBJ2-1; possibly TRBD1 for D (5 bases). Germline V gene sequence: CDR1 SQVTM, CDR2 ANQGSEA. There are 13 residues in the CDR3. The V gene lost 5 bases and the J gene lost 8 bases, with 16 bases spanning the gap. DNA for the CDR3: TGCAGCGTTCCGTGGGGCACTTTCGATGAGCAGTTCTTC. It translates to CSVPWGTFDEQFF.

This rearrangement joins TRBV10-3 to TRBJ2-1; TRBD2 matches 10 bases. CDR1 and CDR2 (germline): ENHRY, SYGVKD. The CDR3 is made up of 16 amino acids. The ends lost 5 bases at V and 6 bases at J; junction bases unmatched: 10. CDR3 in amino acids: CAISRDLAGGGNEQFF. DNA for the CDR3: TGTGCCATCAGTCGGGACTTAGCGGGAGGTGGCAATGAGCAGTTCTTC.

This chain connects TRBV6-1 to TRBJ2-5, with D perhaps matching TRBD2 (5 bases). V dropped 0 bases and J dropped 11 bases, with 10 bases sitting between them. CDR1 is MNHNS, CDR2 SASEGT, per germline. This CDR3 is 12 amino acids long. CDR3 coding DNA: TGTGCCAGCAGTGAAGCGCTTTGGGAGCAGTACTTC. Translation gives CASSEALWEQYF.

This clone has only a few counts. The rearrangement links TRBV18 to TRBJ1-1; maybe TRBD1 (6 bases). The CDR3 spans 16 residues. Per the germline V gene, CDR1 is KGHSH and CDR2 is LQKENI. V lost 6 bases and J lost 9, with 26 bases in between. CDR3 region: CASSVSRGARFKQAFF. The CDR3 region has the DNA TGTGCCAGCTCCGTTTCACGGGGGGCGCGTTTTAAGCAAGCTTTCTTT.

The CDR3 spells CASHNQPQHF. As DNA, the CDR3 is TGTGCCAGCCATAATCAGCCCCAGCATTTT. The rearrangement joins TRBV19 to TRBJ1-5; unclear D gene. Germline values: CDR1 LNHDA, CDR2 SQIVND (reference sequence). Between the trimmed V and J ends, which lost 9 bases and 4 bases, there was a span of 4 bases. This CDR3 spans 10 amino acids. The entire variable domain, with the rest obtained from reference TRBV19 and TRBJ1-5, is as follows: DGGITQSPKYLFRKEGQNVTLSCEQNLNHDAMYWYRQDPGQGLRLIYYSQIVNDFQKGDIAEGYSVSREKKESFPLTVTSAQKNPTAFYLCASHNQPQHFGDGTRLSIL.

The chain joins TRBV11-2 to TRBJ1-4; weak D call: TRBD1 (5 bases). From germline, CDR1 is SGHAT and CDR2 FQNNGV. V dropped 1 base and J dropped 6 bases, with 15 bases sitting between them. This CDR3 is built from 16 residues. DNA of the CDR3: TGTGCCAGCAGCTTAGGCGACAGACCTAAGGATGAAAAACTGTTTTTT. It specifies CASSLGDRPKDEKLFF.

The V gene is TRBV6-5, the J gene TRBJ2-7; 7 bases are shared with TRBD2. The V segment lost 2 bases and the J segment 4 bases; nucleotides outside the gene matches: 11. Germline loops: CDR1 MNHEY, CDR2 SVGAGI. The CDR3 is made up of 16 amino acids. In nucleotides, the CDR3 is TGTGCCAGCAGTTACCGTACTAGCGACCGACCGTACGAGCAGTACTTC. This encodes CASSYRTSDRPYEQYF.

V gene TRBV11-2 combines with J gene TRBJ2-1, with TRBD2 matching 8 bases. There are 17 residues in the CDR3. Trimming cost V 0 bases and J 0 bases; bases outside gene matches: 4. The V gene's germline CDR1 is SGHAT and CDR2 FQNNGV. CDR3 bases: TGTGCCAGCAGCTTAGACCATAGCGGGATCTCCTACAATGAGCAGTTCTTC. It is translated as CASSLDHSGISYNEQFF.

The gene calls are TRBV28 and TRBJ2-5; D is unclear. This CDR3 has 13 amino acids. V was pared by 7 bases and J by 0 bases, with 9 bases between. Germline-derived CDR1 and CDR2 are MDHEN and SYDVKM. The CDR3 DNA reads as TGTGCCAGCAAAACACCAAACCAAGAGACCCAGTACTTC. Translated, it gives CASKTPNQETQYF.

V and J are TRBV11-1 and TRBJ1-1, with D perhaps TRBD1 (5 bases). Trimming stripped 2 bases from V and 1 base from J, with 11 bases between. Germline V lookup: CDR1 SGHAT, CDR2 FQDESV (reference sequence). The CDR3 runs 15 residues. The CDR3 bases are TGTGCCAGCAGCTTATCCCCAACAGGGAACACTGAAGCTTTCTTT. This gives the protein CASSLSPTGNTEAFF.

J is TRBJ1-5 and V is TRBV27; TRBD1 agrees at 9 bases. The CDR3 has 14 residues. Germline values: CDR1 MNHEY, CDR2 SMNVEV (reference sequence). Trimming removed 8 bases from V and 5 bases from J; junction bases left unmatched: 7. The CDR3 DNA reads TGTGCCAGCGGACGACAGGGGGAGGATCAGCCCCAGCATTTT. Protein: CASGRQGEDQPQHF.

This chain uses TRBV27 with TRBJ2-5; 7 bases fit TRBD2. With the DNA end fitting TRBJ2-7 better, the J assignment may be wrong. Germline CDR1 is MNHEY and CDR2 is SMNVEV (reference sequence). The CDR3 runs 14 residues. In DNA form, the CDR3 reads TGTGCCAGCAGTTTAGCCCGGACTAGCTACGAGCAGTACTTC. Translating it yields CASSLARTSYEQYF.

The V and J genes are TRBV5-5 and TRBJ1-1, with D possibly TRBD1 on 6 matching bases. The CDR3 length is 15 residues. Trimming removed 5 bases from V and 0 bases from J, with 14 bases in between. CDR1 is SGHKS, CDR2 YYEKEE, per germline (reference sequence). This chain's CDR3 is CASSWTAFMNTEAFF. The CDR3 nucleotides read TGTGCCAGCAGTTGGACAGCCTTCATGAACACTGAAGCTTTCTTT.

The chain couples TRBV19 to TRBJ2-7; 11 bases are a match to TRBD1. This CDR3 is 14 amino acids long. V shed 4 bases, J shed 3 bases, and the junction held 2 bases outside the gene matches. Looked up from germline, CDR1 is LNHDA and CDR2 is SQIVND (reference sequence). The CDR3 protein is CASSSGTGGYEQYF. The DNA for the CDR3 is TGTGCCAGTAGTAGTGGGACAGGGGGCTACGAGCAGTACTTC.

This chain uses TRBV19 with TRBJ2-1, with D maybe TRBD1 (6 bases). In germline, CDR1 is LNHDA, CDR2 SQIVND (reference sequence). Trimming left V 3 bases short and J 5 bases short, with 14 bases between. This CDR3 is built from 15 residues. In nucleotides, the CDR3 is TGTGCCAGTAGTATTGGTAAGGGGGTCCACAATGAGCAGTTCTTC. Amino acids: CASSIGKGVHNEQFF.

V usage is TRBV15 and J usage is TRBJ2-1, with TRBD2 matching 9 bases. J was trimmed by 1 base and V by 4 bases; bases with no gene match: 5. The length of the CDR3 is 16 residues. Germline CDR1 is LNHNV and CDR2 is YYDKDF (reference sequence). CDR3 protein: CATSTGLAGSYNEQFF. The CDR3 DNA sequence: TGTGCCACCAGCACCGGGCTAGCGGGATCCTACAATGAGCAGTTCTTC.

V usage is TRBV6-5 and J usage is TRBJ1-1, with TRBD1 as a possible D gene (6 bases). CDR3 length: 13 residues. Germline V gene sequence: CDR1 MNHEY, CDR2 SVGAGI. The germline V and J ends were trimmed by 0 bases and 8 bases, with 10 bases remaining between them. The CDR3 sequence: CASSYSWGLEAFF. In nucleotides, the CDR3 is TGTGCCAGCAGTTACTCGTGGGGGCTCGAAGCTTTCTTT.

The chain links TRBV5-1 to TRBJ2-5; TRBD2 matches 8 bases. This CDR3 spans 17 amino acids. With V trimmed by 2 bases and J by 4 bases, 13 bases remained unmatched. The germline CDR1 and CDR2 sequences are SGHRS and YFSETQ. Here the CDR3 reads CASSFAKRGTARETQYF. The DNA of the CDR3 is TGCGCCAGCAGCTTCGCCAAGCGGGGGACTGCAAGAGAGACCCAGTACTTC.

The rearrangement uses TRBV28 and TRBJ2-5; no clear D. The CDR3 is 13 amino acids. Germline V gene lookup returns CDR1 MDHEN and CDR2 SYDVKM. Between the trimmed V and J ends, which lost 8 bases and 1 base, there was a span of 11 bases. CDR3 sequence (DNA): TGTGCCAGCCTTGAGAGAAGCCAAGAGACCCAGTACTTC. It is translated as CASLERSQETQYF.